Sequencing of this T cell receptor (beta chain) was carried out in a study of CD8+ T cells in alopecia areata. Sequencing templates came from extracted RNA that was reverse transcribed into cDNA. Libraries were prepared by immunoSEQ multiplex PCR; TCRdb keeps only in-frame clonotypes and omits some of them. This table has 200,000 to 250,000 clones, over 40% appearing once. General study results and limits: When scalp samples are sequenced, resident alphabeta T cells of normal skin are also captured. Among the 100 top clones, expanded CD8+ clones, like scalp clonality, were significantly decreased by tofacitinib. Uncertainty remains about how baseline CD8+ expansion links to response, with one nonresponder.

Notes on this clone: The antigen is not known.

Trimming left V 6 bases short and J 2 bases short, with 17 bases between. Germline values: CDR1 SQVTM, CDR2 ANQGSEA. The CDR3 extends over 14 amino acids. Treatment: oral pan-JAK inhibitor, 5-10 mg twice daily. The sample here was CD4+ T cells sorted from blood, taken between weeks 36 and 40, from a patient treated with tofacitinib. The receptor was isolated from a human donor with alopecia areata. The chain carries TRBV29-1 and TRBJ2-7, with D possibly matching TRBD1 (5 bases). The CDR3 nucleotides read TGCAGCGTCAAAGGGGTCAGGGCCACCTACGAGCAGTACTTC. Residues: CSVKGVRATYEQYF.